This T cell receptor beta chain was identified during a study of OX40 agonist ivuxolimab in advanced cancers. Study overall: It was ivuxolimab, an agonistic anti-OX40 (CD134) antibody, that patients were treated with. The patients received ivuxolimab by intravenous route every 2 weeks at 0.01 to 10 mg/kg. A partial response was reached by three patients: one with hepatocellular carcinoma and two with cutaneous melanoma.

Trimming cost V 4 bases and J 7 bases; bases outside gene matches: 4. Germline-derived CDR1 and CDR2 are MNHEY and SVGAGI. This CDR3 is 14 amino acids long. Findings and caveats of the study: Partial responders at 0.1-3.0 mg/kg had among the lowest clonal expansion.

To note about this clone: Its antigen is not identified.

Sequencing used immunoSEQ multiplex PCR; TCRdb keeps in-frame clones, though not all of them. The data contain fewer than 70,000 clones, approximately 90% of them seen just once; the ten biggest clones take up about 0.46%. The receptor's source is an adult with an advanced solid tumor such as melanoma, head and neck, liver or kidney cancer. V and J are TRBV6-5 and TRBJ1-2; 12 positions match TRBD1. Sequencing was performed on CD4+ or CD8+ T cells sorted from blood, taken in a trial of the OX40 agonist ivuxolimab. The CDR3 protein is CASSSGQGALGYTF. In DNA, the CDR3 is TGTGCCAGCAGTTCGGGACAGGGGGCGCTTGGCTACACCTTC.